The table lists the clone carrying this TCR beta chain with a few counts. This sample is part of a study of identical twins. TCRdb independently ran MiXCR on the 5' RACE reads; one entry per CDR3 protein. Of approximately 210,000 distinct CDR3 sequences listed, approximately 5.9% were seen once; the top ten hold approximately 15%. V lost 6 bases to trimming and J lost 4 bases, with 16 bases between them. The CDR3 is 15 residues long. The germline gives CDR1 MNHNS, CDR2 SASEGT. This same sample was also taken into another study, of T cells expressing NK-cell markers.

Sequenced material: CD8+ T cells sorted from blood. The receptor comes from a young woman in good health. The chain employs TRBV6-1 and TRBJ1-3; no reliable D call. Here the CDR3 reads CASSHLRGAGNTIYF. The CDR3, as DNA: TGTGCCAGCAGCCACCTCCGGGGAGCAGGAAACACCATATATTTT.